The rows below give T cell receptor beta chains drawn from one sample of a study of cytomegalovirus exposure and HLA in healthy donors. The data were produced by immunoSEQ multiplex PCR, yet TCRdb's version contains in-frame clones alone and is incomplete. This sample carries roughly 100,000 clones, roughly 9.1% of them seen once, and the ten largest clones take roughly 5%. The sample comprised PBMCs. The receptors come from a man aged 40-49 years in good health and CMV-seropositive. Both conserved end residues are part of each CDR3. A D gene is named only where the DNA matches it firmly. The size field is filled for only some rows; it gives once, few, many or a size class.

size,D,J,V,DNA,CDR3
NA,NA,TRBJ1-1,TRBV9,TGTGCCAGCAGCGATTCCAGGGTGTCGGACACTGAAGCTTTCTTT,CASSDSRVSDTEAFF
NA,TRBD2,TRBJ2-1,TRBV6-6,TGTGCCGTTTGGAGGCTAGCGGGAAATGAGCAGTTCTTC,CAVWRLAGNEQFF
NA,NA,TRBJ2-7,TRBV27,TGTGCCATCGGACTCCTCACCAGGCAGTACTTC,CAIGLLTRQYF
NA,NA,TRBJ1-5,TRBV6-6,TGTGCCAGCAGTTACACAAATCAGCCCCAGCATTTT,CASSYTNQPQHF
NA,NA,TRBJ2-7,TRBV12-5,TGTGCTAGTGGTTTGGTACATGGGGCCCTCTACGAGCAGTACTTC,CASGLVHGALYEQYF
few,TRBD1,TRBJ1-1,TRBV4-1,TGCGCCAGCAGCCACCTAGACAGGGGAACTTTCTTT,CASSHLDRGTFF
NA,TRBD2,TRBJ2-7,TRBV25-1,TGTGCCAGCTTGGGACTAGCGGGTTCCTCCTACGAGCAGTACTTC,CASLGLAGSSYEQYF
few,NA,TRBJ1-4,TRBV7-9,TGTGCCAGCAGCTCCGGCGGCCTCGAAGAAAAACTGTTTTTT,CASSSGGLEEKLFF
NA,TRBD2,TRBJ2-1,TRBV6-5,TGTGCCAGCTCTGGGACTAGTTCTCAGAATGAGCAGTTCTTC,CASSGTSSQNEQFF
NA,NA,TRBJ2-6,TRBV19,TGTGCCACCGGACAGTCCTCTGGGGCCAACGTCCTGACTTTC,CATGQSSGANVLTF
NA,TRBD2,TRBJ2-5,TRBV7-2,TGTGCCAGCAGCCCCACCCACGGGAGGTCTCAAGAGACCCAGTACTTC,CASSPTHGRSQETQYF
few,TRBD1,TRBJ2-5,TRBV5-1,TGCGCCAGCAGCTTGGGGTTTGACAGGGCCGAAGAGACCCAGTACTTC,CASSLGFDRAEETQYF
NA,TRBD2,TRBJ2-7,TRBV5-6,TGTGCCAGCAGTTCCTCTCCAGCGGGAGCCTACGAGCAGTACTTC,CASSSSPAGAYEQYF
few,NA,TRBJ2-1,TRBV6-6,TGTGCCAGCAGCCCCCGACAGGAGCAGTTCTTC,CASSPRQEQFF
NA,TRBD1,TRBJ1-1,TRBV4-1,TGCGCCAGCAGCCAAGCGTTGGACAGGGGCACTGAAGCTTTCTTT,CASSQALDRGTEAFF
NA,TRBD2,TRBJ2-7,TRBV7-9,TGTGCCAGCAGCTCACAGGGACTAGCGGGAGCCTACGAGCAGTACTTC,CASSSQGLAGAYEQYF
NA,TRBD1,TRBJ2-3,TRBV6-5,TGTGCCAGCAGTTCTCCGGGACAGGGGGTGGCTACGCAGTATTTT,CASSSPGQGVATQYF
few,TRBD2,TRBJ2-2,TRBV5-5,TGTGCCAGCAGCCCTAGCGGGATGAAGGCCTACACCGGGGAGCTGTTTTTT,CASSPSGMKAYTGELFF
NA,TRBD1,TRBJ1-2,TRBV28,TGTGCCAGCAGAAGGACAGGGGCTGGCTACACCTTC,CASRRTGAGYTF
few,NA,TRBJ1-5,TRBV4-2,TGTGCCAGCAGCCAAGACTGGGGCCGCAATCAGCCCCAGCATTTT,CASSQDWGRNQPQHF
few,NA,TRBJ2-2,TRBV7-2,TGTGCCAGCAGCTCCACGAAAGCAGGGTTGGCTGGGGAGCTGTTTTTT,CASSSTKAGLAGELFF
few,NA,TRBJ2-7,TRBV6-1,TGTGCCAGCAGTGAAGCGGGAGTTAGATCGTACGAGCAGTACTTC,CASSEAGVRSYEQYF
NA,NA,TRBJ2-1,TRBV7-2,TGTGCCAGCAGCCCAGTTTCGCTCTCCTACAATGAGCAGTTCTTC,CASSPVSLSYNEQFF
NA,TRBD1,TRBJ2-7,TRBV19,TGTGCCAGTAGTAATGAACGTACAGGGGTAACCTACGAGCAGTACTTC,CASSNERTGVTYEQYF